This TCR beta chain was sequenced for a study of identical twins. In its sample, this clonotype was seen a few times. As yet, its antigen is unknown. A universal primer site came from template switching; cDNA carried unique molecular identifiers. TCRdb processed the 5' RACE reads anew with MiXCR; each CDR3 protein has one entry. The table lists 140,000 to 150,000 distinct CDR3 sequences, approximately 4% of them singletons, with around 8% in the top ten. The CDR3 extends over 13 amino acids. Germline lookup yields CDR1 SEHNR and CDR2 FQNEAQ (reference sequence). V lost 3 bases, J lost 6 bases, and 2 bases stayed unmatched. Healthy Caucasian individuals made up all the donors. Study findings and constraints: Rather than following the same donors, the conclusions depended on cross-sectional statistical analysis. Zero-insertion analyses were open to partial confounding by invariant MAIT and iNKT cells.

This TCR was sampled from a man younger than 35 in good health. The V gene is TRBV7-9, the J gene TRBJ2-4; 7 bases fit TRBD1. Source material: memory T cells sorted from blood. The CDR3 sequence: CASSFRDRNIQYF. CDR3 DNA sequence: TGTGCCAGCAGCTTCCGGGACAGAAACATTCAGTACTTC.